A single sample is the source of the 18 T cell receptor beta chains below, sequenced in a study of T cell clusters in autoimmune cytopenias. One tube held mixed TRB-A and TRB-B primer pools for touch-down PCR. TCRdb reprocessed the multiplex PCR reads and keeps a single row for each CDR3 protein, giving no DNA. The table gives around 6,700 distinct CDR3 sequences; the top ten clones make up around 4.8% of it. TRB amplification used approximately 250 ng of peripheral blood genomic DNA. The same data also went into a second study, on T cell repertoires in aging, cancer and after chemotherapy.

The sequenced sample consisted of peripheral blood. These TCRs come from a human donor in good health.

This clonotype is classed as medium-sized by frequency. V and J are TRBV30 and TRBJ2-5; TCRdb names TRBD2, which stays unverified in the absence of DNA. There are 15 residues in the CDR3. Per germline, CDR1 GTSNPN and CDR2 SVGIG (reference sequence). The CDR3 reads CAWSVLLAFEGTQYF.

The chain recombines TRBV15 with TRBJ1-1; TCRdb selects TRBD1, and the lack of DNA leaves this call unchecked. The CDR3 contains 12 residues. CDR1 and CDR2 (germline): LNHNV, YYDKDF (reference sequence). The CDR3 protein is CATSRGAIAAFF.

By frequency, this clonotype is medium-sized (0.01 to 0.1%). The CDR3: CSVDRPTEINYGYTF. The J gene is TRBJ1-2, the V gene TRBV29-1; TCRdb picks TRBD1, but there is no DNA to check that call. CDR1 is SQVTM, CDR2 ANQGSEA, per germline. CDR3 length: 15 residues.

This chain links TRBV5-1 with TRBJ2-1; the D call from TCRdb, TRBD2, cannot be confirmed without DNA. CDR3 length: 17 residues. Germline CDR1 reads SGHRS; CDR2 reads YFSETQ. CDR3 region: CASSGAGGLSSYNEQFF.

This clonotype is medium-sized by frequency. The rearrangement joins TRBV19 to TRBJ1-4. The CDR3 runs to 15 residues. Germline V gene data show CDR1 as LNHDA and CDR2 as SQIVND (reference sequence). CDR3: CASSHDHSFAGKLFF. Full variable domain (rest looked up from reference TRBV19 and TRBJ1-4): DGGITQSPKYLFRKEGQNVTLSCEQNLNHDAMYWYRQDPGQGLRLIYYSQIVNDFQKGDIAEGYSVSREKKESFPLTVTSAQKNPTAFYLCASSHDHSFAGKLFFGSGTQLSVL.

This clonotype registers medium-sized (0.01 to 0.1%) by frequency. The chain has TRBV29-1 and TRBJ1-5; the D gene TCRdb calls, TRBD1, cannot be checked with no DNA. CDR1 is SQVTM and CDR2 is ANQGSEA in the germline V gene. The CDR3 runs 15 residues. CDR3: CSVGAGGDGNQPQHF.

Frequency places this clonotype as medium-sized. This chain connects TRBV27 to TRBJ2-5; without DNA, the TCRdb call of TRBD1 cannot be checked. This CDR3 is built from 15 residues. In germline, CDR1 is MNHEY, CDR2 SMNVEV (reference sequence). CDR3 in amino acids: CASSPGTGGAETQYF.

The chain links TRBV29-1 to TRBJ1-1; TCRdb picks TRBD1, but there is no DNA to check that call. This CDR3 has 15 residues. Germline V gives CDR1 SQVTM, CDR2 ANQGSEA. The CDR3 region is CSVEDRGVWNTEAFF. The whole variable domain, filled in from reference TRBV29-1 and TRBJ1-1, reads SAVISQKPSRDICQRGTSLTIQCQVDSQVTMMFWYRQQPGQSLTLIATANQGSEATYESGFVIDKFPISRPNLTFSTLTVSNMSPEDSSIYLCSVEDRGVWNTEAFFGQGTRLTVV.

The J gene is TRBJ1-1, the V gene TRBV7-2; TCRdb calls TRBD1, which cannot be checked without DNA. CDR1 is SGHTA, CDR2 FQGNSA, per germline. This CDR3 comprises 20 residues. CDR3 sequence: CASSSVGTGTLIPMNTEAFF. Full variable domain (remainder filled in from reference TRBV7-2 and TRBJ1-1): GAGVSQSPSNKVTEKGKDVELRCDPISGHTALYWYRQSLGQGLEFLIYFQGNSAPDKSGLPSDRFSAERTGGSVSTLTIQRTQQEDSAVYLCASSSVGTGTLIPMNTEAFFGQGTRLTVV.

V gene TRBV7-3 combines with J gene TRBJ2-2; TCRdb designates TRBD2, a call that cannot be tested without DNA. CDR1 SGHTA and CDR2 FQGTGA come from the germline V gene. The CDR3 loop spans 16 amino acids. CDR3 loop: CASSLHAGGGTGELFF.

The CDR3 is CASSFGTGTDTQYF. The V and J genes are TRBV14 and TRBJ2-3; TCRdb calls TRBD1, which cannot be checked without DNA. Germline CDR1 and CDR2: SGHDN and FVKESK. The length of the CDR3 is 14 residues.

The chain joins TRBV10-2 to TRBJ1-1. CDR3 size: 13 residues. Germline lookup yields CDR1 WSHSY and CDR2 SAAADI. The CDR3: CASMYEVNTEAFF.

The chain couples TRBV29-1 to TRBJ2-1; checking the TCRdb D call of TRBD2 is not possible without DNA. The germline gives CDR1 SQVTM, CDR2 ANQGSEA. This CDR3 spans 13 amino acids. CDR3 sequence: CSVVVADYYEQYF.

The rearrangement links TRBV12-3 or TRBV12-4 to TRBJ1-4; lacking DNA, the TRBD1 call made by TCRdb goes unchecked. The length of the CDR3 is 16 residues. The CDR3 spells CASSFYMGQGSEKLFF.

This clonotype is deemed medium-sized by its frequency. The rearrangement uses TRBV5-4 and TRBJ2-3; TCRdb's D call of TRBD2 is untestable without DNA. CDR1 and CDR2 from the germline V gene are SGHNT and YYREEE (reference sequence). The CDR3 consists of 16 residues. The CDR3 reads CASSSMTSVVTDTQYF.

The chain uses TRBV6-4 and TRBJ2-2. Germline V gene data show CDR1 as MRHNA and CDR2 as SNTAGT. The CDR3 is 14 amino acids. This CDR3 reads CASSEGQDTGELFF.

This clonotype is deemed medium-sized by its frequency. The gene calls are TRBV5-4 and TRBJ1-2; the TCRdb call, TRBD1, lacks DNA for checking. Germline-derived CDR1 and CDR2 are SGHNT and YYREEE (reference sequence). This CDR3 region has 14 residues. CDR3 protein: CASSQGAQDYGYTF.

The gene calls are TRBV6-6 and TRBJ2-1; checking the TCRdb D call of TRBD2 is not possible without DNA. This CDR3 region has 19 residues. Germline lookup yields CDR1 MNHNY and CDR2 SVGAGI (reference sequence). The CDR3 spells CASKPPLGTSGRGGREQFF.